The 21 T cell receptor beta chains presented below share a single source sample, sequenced in a study of graft-versus-host responses after intestinal transplantation. For these TCRs, the target antigens are not known. The data were produced by immunoSEQ multiplex PCR, yet TCRdb's version contains in-frame clones alone and is incomplete. This table holds approximately 100,000 clones, approximately 87% found once. This material consisted of unstimulated CD4+ T cells sorted from spleen or lymph node cells, taken before intestinal transplant. The source is a human donor who received an intestinal transplant.

CDR3 nucleotides: TGTGCCAGTAAACAGGGGGACAGGACTGAAGCTTTCTTT. This gives the protein CASKQGDRTEAFF. The chain combines TRBV6-1 with TRBJ1-1, with TRBD1 identical over 8 bases. The CDR3 totals 13 residues. The V gene's germline CDR1 is MNHNS and CDR2 SASEGT. V was pared by 9 bases and J by 5 bases, with 8 bases of the junction left unmatched.

The chain uses TRBV10-2 and TRBJ1-2; D uncertain. The CDR3 runs 12 residues. V was pared by 3 bases and J by 7 bases, with 9 bases between. Germline CDR1 WSHSY, CDR2 SAAADI. The CDR3 nucleotides read TGCGCCAGCAGTGATATTCCGAGTGGCTACACCTTC. Translation gives CASSDIPSGYTF.

This chain connects TRBV9 to TRBJ2-7, with D perhaps matching TRBD2 (5 bases). Trimming removed 0 bases from V and 5 bases from J, with 18 bases in between. This CDR3 comprises 16 residues. The V gene's germline CDR1 is SGDLS and CDR2 YYNGEE. As DNA, the CDR3 is TGTGCCAGCAGCGTAGGAGGGCGGCCCAGGTTCGACGAGCAGTACTTC. Protein sequence: CASSVGGRPRFDEQYF. The full variable domain, in which reference TRBV9 and TRBJ2-7 provide the parts outside the CDR3, is DSGVTQTPKHLITATGQRVTLRCSPRSGDLSVYWYQQSLDQGLQFLIQYYNGEERAKGNILERFSAQQFPDLHSELNLSSLELGDSALYFCASSVGGRPRFDEQYFGPGTRLTVT.

This clone was picked up one time. The chain's CDR3 is CASRGLVAGETQYF. For the CDR3, the DNA is TGTGCCAGCCGTGGTTTGGTGGCGGGGGAGACCCAGTACTTC. This chain links TRBV2 with TRBJ2-5; D may be TRBD2 (6 bases). The V gene lost 8 bases and the J gene lost 5 bases, with 18 bases spanning the gap. The CDR3 sequence is 14 residues long. Germline CDR1 and CDR2: SNHLY and FYNNEI.

The gene calls are TRBV6-1 and TRBJ1-1; tentatively, D is TRBD1 (5 bases). The CDR3 runs to 14 residues. V lost 1 base to trimming and J lost 7 bases, with 13 bases between them. Looked up from germline, CDR1 is MNHNS and CDR2 is SASEGT. The CDR3 sequence is CASSEVEGRGEAFF. The DNA of the CDR3 is TGTGCCAGCAGTGAAGTTGAGGGGAGGGGTGAAGCTTTCTTT.

The V and J genes are TRBV7-9 and TRBJ1-5; TRBD1 agrees at 7 bases. After removal of 3 bases from V and 6 bases from J, the junction contained 2 bases not matched to a gene. The CDR3 has 13 amino acids. Germline V CDR1 and CDR2: SEHNR, FQNEAQ (reference sequence). This chain's CDR3 is CASSLTGTQPQHF. The CDR3 DNA sequence: TGTGCCAGCAGCTTGACAGGGACTCAGCCCCAGCATTTT.

The genes are TRBV10-1 and TRBJ2-7; D is unclear. V was cut by 3 bases and J by 3 bases, with 9 bases left in between. This CDR3 contains 13 residues. The germline V gene encodes CDR1 WNHNN and CDR2 SYGVQD (reference sequence). This CDR3 reads CASSDSANYEQYF. Written as DNA, the CDR3 is TGCGCCAGCAGTGACAGCGCCAACTACGAGCAGTACTTC.

The chain has TRBV5-4 and TRBJ2-1; 10 bases agree with TRBD1. Unmatched junction bases numbered 5, after V lost 3 bases and J lost 5 bases. CDR3 length: 15 residues. Germline V lookup: CDR1 SGHNT, CDR2 YYREEE (reference sequence). This chain's CDR3 is CASSSVGQGDNEQFF. In nucleotides, the CDR3 is TGTGCCAGCAGCTCAGTAGGACAGGGGGACAATGAGCAGTTCTTC.

The chain joins TRBV12-5 to TRBJ1-5, with TRBD1 matching 7 bases. After removal of 4 bases from V and 2 bases from J, the junction contained 8 bases not matched to a gene. The CDR3 loop spans 16 amino acids. CDR1 LGHNT and CDR2 FRNRAP come from the germline V gene. The CDR3 region is CASGSQGVLGNQPQHF. CDR3 DNA sequence: TGTGCTAGTGGTTCTCAGGGGGTTTTGGGCAATCAGCCCCAGCATTTT.

V gene TRBV5-1 combines with J gene TRBJ2-3; 10 bases map to TRBD2. The CDR3 covers 14 residues. The germline CDR1 and CDR2 sequences are SGHRS and YFSETQ. The V and J ends lost 4 bases and 6 bases, in that order; junction bases with no gene match: 5. The CDR3 protein is CASSRFSGGDTQYF. DNA for the CDR3: TGCGCCAGCAGCAGGTTTAGCGGGGGGGATACGCAGTATTTT.

The chain uses TRBV9 and TRBJ2-5, with 9 bases that match TRBD1. The V and J ends lost 0 bases and 2 bases, in that order; junction bases with no gene match: 5. Germline V gene sequence: CDR1 SGDLS, CDR2 YYNGEE. CDR3 size: 16 residues. CDR3 sequence (DNA): TGTGCCAGCAGCGTAGATTACAGGGGGCTTCAAGAGACCCAGTACTTC. Protein sequence: CASSVDYRGLQETQYF.

J is TRBJ1-4 and V is TRBV18; D is unclear. The CDR3 contains 14 residues. Germline values: CDR1 KGHSH, CDR2 LQKENI. Between the trimmed V and J ends, which lost 1 base and 4 bases, there was a span of 7 bases. The CDR3 DNA sequence: TGTGCCAGCTCACCACAGAGTCTTAATGAAAAACTGTTTTTT. This codes for CASSPQSLNEKLFF.

The J gene is TRBJ2-1, the V gene TRBV10-3; 9 bases are a match to TRBD1. Trimming at V came to 4 bases and at J to 6 bases, leaving 7 bases not matched to a gene. CDR1 is ENHRY and CDR2 is SYGVKD in the germline V gene. The CDR3 consists of 15 residues. The CDR3 nucleotides read TGTGCCATCAGTGCACCGGGGACAGGGTTCAATGAGCAGTTCTTC. As protein: CAISAPGTGFNEQFF.

The chain links TRBV5-1 to TRBJ1-1; 9 bases are shared with TRBD1. Trimming cost V 1 base and J 4 bases; bases outside gene matches: 2. The CDR3 is made up of 14 amino acids. Germline CDR1 SGHRS, CDR2 YFSETQ. The CDR3 DNA follows: TGCGCCAGCAGCTTGCCGGGACAGGGCACTGAAGCTTTCTTT. Residues: CASSLPGQGTEAFF.

This rearrangement joins TRBV2 to TRBJ2-7; 7 nucleotides match TRBD2. V was clipped by 5 bases and J by 2 bases; unmatched bases: 12. Germline V gene lookup returns CDR1 SNHLY and CDR2 FYNNEI. This CDR3 is 16 amino acids long. The DNA of the CDR3 is TGTGCCAGCAGTCGAGAAGCGGGACTACCTACCTACGAGCAGTACTTC. Residues: CASSREAGLPTYEQYF.

The V call is TRBV5-6, the J call TRBJ2-2; the match to TRBD1 covers 10 bases. This CDR3 contains 16 residues. Germline V gene sequence: CDR1 SGHDT, CDR2 YYEEEE. V was clipped by 4 bases and J by 1 base; unmatched bases: 4. CDR3 DNA sequence: TGTGCCAGCAGCGAGAGGGACAGGGGGAACACCGGGGAGCTGTTTTTT. Encoded protein: CASSERDRGNTGELFF.

Regarding this clone: Sequence at one end of the junction differs from germline and may be a read error. The V gene is TRBV18, the J gene TRBJ2-7; 9 bases map to TRBD1. CDR1 is KGHSH and CDR2 is LQKENI in the germline V gene. This CDR3 spans 13 amino acids. The CDR3 bases are TGTGCCAGCTCACCGATACCGGGACAGGGTGTTTTTTTC. It yields the protein CASSPIPGQGVFF.

DNA for the CDR3: TGTGCCAGCAGCCAGACCCCAGGGTATGGCTACACCTTC. Translation: CASSQTPGYGYTF. The chain is built from TRBV7-2 and TRBJ1-2; D perhaps matches TRBD1 (5 bases). There are 13 residues in the CDR3. Trimming cost V 5 bases and J 5 bases, with 12 bases left between them. CDR1 and CDR2 (germline): SGHTA, FQGNSA.

The chain is built from TRBV1 and TRBJ1-1; whether TRBD1, the table's D call, matches the DNA was not checked. TRBV1 is flagged as a pseudogene. The CDR3 totals 19 residues. The CDR3 is CTSSQIYWLQAALRTEAFF. The CDR3 nucleotides read TGCACCAGCAGCCAAATTTATTGGTTACAGGCCGCCCTGAGGACTGAAGCTTTCTTT.

The chain recombines TRBV20-1 with TRBJ2-7; 9 positions agree with TRBD2. The CDR3 totals 11 residues. With V trimmed by 6 bases and J by 3 bases, 0 bases remained unmatched. Per germline, CDR1 DFQATT and CDR2 SNEGSKA (reference sequence). The CDR3 protein is CSATSGYEQYF. The CDR3, as DNA: TGCAGTGCGACTAGCGGCTACGAGCAGTACTTC.

The V gene is TRBV2, the J gene TRBJ1-1; 10 positions match TRBD1. Germline CDR1 is SNHLY and CDR2 is FYNNEI. The CDR3 contains 16 residues. The V segment lost 4 bases and the J segment 0 bases; nucleotides outside the gene matches: 5. The CDR3 loop is CASSGQGATMNTEAFF. CDR3 nucleotides: TGTGCCAGCAGTGGACAGGGGGCCACAATGAACACTGAAGCTTTCTTT.